A selection of T cell receptor beta chains follows, all from one sample in a study of shared clonotypes between healthy human individuals. Only in-frame clones appear in the TCRdb table, and some are missing; sequencing was by immunoSEQ multiplex PCR. The table records some 2,500,000 clones, 90% to 95% of them present only once. Sequenced: naive CD4+ T cells from PBMCs. These TCRs come from a man between 18 and 35 years old in good health. Some clones in this sample may be carry-over from other donors' samples. CDR3s include the opening cysteine and the closing phenylalanine or tryptophan. A D gene is named only where the DNA matches it firmly. Where a row states a size, it is once, few, many or the class of an expanded clone; other rows omit it.

CDR3 DNA: TGTGCCATCAGTCCCCGGACAGGGGGCAACTATGGCTACACCTTC; CDR3 protein: CAISPRTGGNYGYTF; J gene: TRBJ1-2; V gene: TRBV10-3; clone size: -; D gene: TRBD1; CDR3 length: 15
CDR3 DNA: TGTGCCAGCAGTCTAGAAACAGGGTTAGAGGAGACCCAGTACTTC; CDR3 protein: CASSLETGLEETQYF; J gene: TRBJ2-5; V gene: TRBV11-2; clone size: -; D gene: -; CDR3 length: 15
CDR3 DNA: TGTGCCAGCAGCGAGGGGACACTGAGGGAGACCCAGTACTTC; CDR3 protein: CASSEGTLRETQYF; J gene: TRBJ2-5; V gene: TRBV9; clone size: -; D gene: -; CDR3 length: 14
CDR3 DNA: TGTGCCAGCACGTTCGGGCAGGGCGCCTACGAGCAGTACTTC; CDR3 protein: CASTFGQGAYEQYF; J gene: TRBJ2-7; V gene: TRBV13; clone size: -; D gene: -; CDR3 length: 14
CDR3 DNA: TGCAGCGTTGAAAGGTCTACTAGCGGGCTTCATTACGAGCAGTACTTC; CDR3 protein: CSVERSTSGLHYEQYF; J gene: TRBJ2-7; V gene: TRBV29-1; clone size: -; D gene: TRBD2; CDR3 length: 16
CDR3 DNA: TGTGCCAGCAGCCCGGACTATCCCGGGGAGCTGTTTTTT; CDR3 protein: CASSPDYPGELFF; J gene: TRBJ2-2; V gene: TRBV6-5; clone size: -; D gene: -; CDR3 length: 13
CDR3 DNA: TGTGCCAGCAGCACCTGGACCATATCCGCCCTTGGAAACACCATATATTTT; CDR3 protein: CASSTWTISALGNTIYF; J gene: TRBJ1-3; V gene: TRBV5-5; clone size: -; D gene: -; CDR3 length: 17
CDR3 DNA: TGCGCCAGCAGCCCGGACAGGGGTGTCCAAGAGACCCAGTACTTC; CDR3 protein: CASSPDRGVQETQYF; J gene: TRBJ2-5; V gene: TRBV5-1; clone size: -; D gene: TRBD1; CDR3 length: 15
CDR3 DNA: TGCGCCAGCAGCGAGGACGGAACTTATGGCTACACCTTC; CDR3 protein: CASSEDGTYGYTF; J gene: TRBJ1-2; V gene: TRBV5-1; clone size: once; D gene: -; CDR3 length: 13
CDR3 DNA: TGTGCCACCAGCAGAGCCAGAAGCTACGAAGGGGTCGAGCAGTACTTC; CDR3 protein: CATSRARSYEGVEQYF; J gene: TRBJ2-7; V gene: TRBV15; clone size: -; D gene: -; CDR3 length: 16
CDR3 DNA: TGTGCCAGCAGCTTAGCGGGCCGGGCCCTAGGGCGACAGCCCCAGCATTTT; CDR3 protein: CASSLAGRALGRQPQHF; J gene: TRBJ1-5; V gene: TRBV7-8; clone size: few; D gene: -; CDR3 length: 17
CDR3 DNA: TGTGCCAGCAGCTTAGCTCTAGCGACCACATACAATGAGCAGTTCTTC; CDR3 protein: CASSLALATTYNEQFF; J gene: TRBJ2-1; V gene: TRBV7-9; clone size: -; D gene: -; CDR3 length: 16
CDR3 DNA: TGTGCCAGCAGCCGACAGGGTGATTCGTTCTTC; CDR3 protein: CASSRQGDSFF; J gene: TRBJ2-1; V gene: TRBV7-9; clone size: once; D gene: TRBD1; CDR3 length: 11
CDR3 DNA: TGTGCCAGCAGCCAGGGACAGGCGGGTTCACCCCTCCACTTT; CDR3 protein: CASSQGQAGSPLHF; J gene: TRBJ1-6; V gene: TRBV6-6; clone size: -; D gene: TRBD1; CDR3 length: 14
CDR3 DNA: TGTGCCGGCGGCAGGGCAATAGATACGCAGTATTTT; CDR3 protein: CAGGRAIDTQYF; J gene: TRBJ2-3; V gene: TRBV7-9; clone size: -; D gene: -; CDR3 length: 12
CDR3 DNA: TGTGCCAGTAGTATCGAAAGGGGCACCTACAATGAGCAGTTCTTC; CDR3 protein: CASSIERGTYNEQFF; J gene: TRBJ2-1; V gene: TRBV19; clone size: -; D gene: -; CDR3 length: 15
CDR3 DNA: TGTGCCACCAGCAGGGGCGAACTAGCGGGAGGGATCCCCGGGGAGCTGTTTTTT; CDR3 protein: CATSRGELAGGIPGELFF; J gene: TRBJ2-2; V gene: TRBV15; clone size: -; D gene: TRBD2; CDR3 length: 18
CDR3 DNA: TGTGCCAGCAGGGAGATAGCGTTCCAAGAGACCCAGTACTTC; CDR3 protein: CASREIAFQETQYF; J gene: TRBJ2-5; V gene: TRBV6-9; clone size: -; D gene: -; CDR3 length: 14
CDR3 DNA: TGTGCCTGGAGTGCAGTCCCCGTCGAGGGCTACACCTTC; CDR3 protein: CAWSAVPVEGYTF; J gene: TRBJ1-2; V gene: TRBV30; clone size: -; D gene: -; CDR3 length: 13